This TCR beta chain was sequenced for a study of identical twins. Overall study results and limits: Excess low generation probability was seen in twin-shared out-of-frame alpha sequences.

TCRdb reprocessed the 5' RACE reads with MiXCR, giving one entry per CDR3 protein. Here the sample spans 540,000 or so distinct CDR3 sequences, 20% to 25% being singletons. Regarding this clonotype: The target antigen is unknown.

CDR1 is MNHNS and CDR2 is SASEGT in the germline V gene. Losses at the gene ends were 10 bases for V and 6 bases for J; bases not matched to a gene: 15. CDR3 size: 16 residues. These records were also assigned to another study, of yellow fever vaccine responses in identical twins. That publication notes: Reportedly, the response of twins' T cells to the vaccine seemed partly convergent, partly personalized.

The chain links TRBV6-1 to TRBJ2-2, with 9 bases lining up with TRBD1. Sequenced input: CD4+ T cells sorted from blood. This clonotype originated in a young woman in good health. CDR3 DNA sequence: TGTGCCACGCGGACCGGGACAGGGATCGGGGCCGGGGAGCTGTTTTTT. Protein: CATRTGTGIGAGELFF.